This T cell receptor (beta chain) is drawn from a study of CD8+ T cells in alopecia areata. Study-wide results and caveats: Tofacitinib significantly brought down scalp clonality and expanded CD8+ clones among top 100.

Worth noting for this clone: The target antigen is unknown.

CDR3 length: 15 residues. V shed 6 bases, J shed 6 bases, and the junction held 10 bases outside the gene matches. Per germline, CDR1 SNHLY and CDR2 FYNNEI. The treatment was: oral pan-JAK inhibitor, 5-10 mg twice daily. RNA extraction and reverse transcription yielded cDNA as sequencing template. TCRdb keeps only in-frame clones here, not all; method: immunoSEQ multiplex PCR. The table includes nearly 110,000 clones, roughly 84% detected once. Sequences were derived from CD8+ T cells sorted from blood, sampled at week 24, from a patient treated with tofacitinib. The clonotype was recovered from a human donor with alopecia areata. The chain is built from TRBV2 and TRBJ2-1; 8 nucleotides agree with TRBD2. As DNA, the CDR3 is TGTGCCAGCAGAAATAGCGGGGCGGGTACCAATGAGCAGTTCTTC. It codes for CASRNSGAGTNEQFF.